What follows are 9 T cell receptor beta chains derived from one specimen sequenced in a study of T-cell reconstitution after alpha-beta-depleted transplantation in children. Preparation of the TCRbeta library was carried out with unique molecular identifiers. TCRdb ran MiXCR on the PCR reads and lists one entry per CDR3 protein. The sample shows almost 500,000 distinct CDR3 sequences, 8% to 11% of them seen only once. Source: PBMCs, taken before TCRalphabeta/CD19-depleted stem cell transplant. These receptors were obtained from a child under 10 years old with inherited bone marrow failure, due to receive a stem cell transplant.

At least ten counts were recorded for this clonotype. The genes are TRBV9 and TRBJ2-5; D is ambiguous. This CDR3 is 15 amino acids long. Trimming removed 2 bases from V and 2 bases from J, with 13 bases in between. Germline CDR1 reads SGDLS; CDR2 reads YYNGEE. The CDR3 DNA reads TGTGCCAGCAGCGTCCATCCAGCCGGGCAAGAGACCCAGTACTTC. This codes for CASSVHPAGQETQYF.

CDR3 nucleotide sequence: TGCAGCGTTGTTGGGGGGAATTATGGCTACACCTTC. Its protein product is CSVVGGNYGYTF. This chain connects TRBV29-1 to TRBJ1-2, with a tentative D call TRBD1 (5 bases). Germline V CDR1 and CDR2: SQVTM, ANQGSEA. V was cut by 4 bases and J by 5 bases, with 11 bases left in between. The CDR3 is made up of 12 amino acids.

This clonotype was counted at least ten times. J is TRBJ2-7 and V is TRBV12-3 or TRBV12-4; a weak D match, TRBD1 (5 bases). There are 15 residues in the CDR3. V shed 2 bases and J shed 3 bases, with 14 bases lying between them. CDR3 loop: CASSLSYRSNYEQYF. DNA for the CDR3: TGTGCCAGCAGTTTAAGCTACAGGTCGAACTACGAGCAGTACTTC.

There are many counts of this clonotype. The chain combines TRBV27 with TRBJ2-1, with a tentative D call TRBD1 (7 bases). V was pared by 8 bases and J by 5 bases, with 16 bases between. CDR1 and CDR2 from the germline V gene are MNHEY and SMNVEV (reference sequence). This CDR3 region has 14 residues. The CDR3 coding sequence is TGTGCCAGCCAAGACAGGGTAGCGGACAATGAGCAGTTCTTC. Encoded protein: CASQDRVADNEQFF.

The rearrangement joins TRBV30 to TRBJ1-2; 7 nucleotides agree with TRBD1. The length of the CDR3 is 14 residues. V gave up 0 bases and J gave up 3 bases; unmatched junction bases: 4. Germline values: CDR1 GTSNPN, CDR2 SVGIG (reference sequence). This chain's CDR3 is CAWSVGQVDYGYTF. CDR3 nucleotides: TGTGCCTGGAGTGTAGGACAGGTGGACTATGGCTACACCTTC.

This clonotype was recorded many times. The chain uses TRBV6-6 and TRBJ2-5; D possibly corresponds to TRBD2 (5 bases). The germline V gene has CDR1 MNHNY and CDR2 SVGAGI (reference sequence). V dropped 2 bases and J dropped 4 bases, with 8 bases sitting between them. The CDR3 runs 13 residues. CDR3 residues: CASSYPGIETQYF. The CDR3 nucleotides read TGTGCCAGCAGTTACCCCGGGATAGAGACCCAGTACTTC.

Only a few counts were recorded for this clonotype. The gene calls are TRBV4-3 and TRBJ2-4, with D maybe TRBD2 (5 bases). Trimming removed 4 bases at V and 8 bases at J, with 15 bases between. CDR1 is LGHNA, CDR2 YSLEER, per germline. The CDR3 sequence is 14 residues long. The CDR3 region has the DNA TGCGCCAGCAGCCCATCGACACCGAGGGACATTCAGTACTTC. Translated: CASSPSTPRDIQYF.

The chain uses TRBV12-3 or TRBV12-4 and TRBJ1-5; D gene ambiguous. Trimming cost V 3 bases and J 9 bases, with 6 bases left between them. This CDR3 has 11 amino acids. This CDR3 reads CASSLGSPQHF. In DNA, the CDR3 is TGTGCCAGCAGTTTGGGGTCGCCCCAGCATTTT.

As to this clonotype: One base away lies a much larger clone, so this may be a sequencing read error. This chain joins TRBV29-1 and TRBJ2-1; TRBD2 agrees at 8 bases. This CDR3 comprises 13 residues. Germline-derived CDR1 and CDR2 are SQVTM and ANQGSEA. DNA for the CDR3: TGCAGCTCCCGGGAGGGATCCTACAGTGAGCAGTTCTTC. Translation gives CSSREGSYSEQFF.